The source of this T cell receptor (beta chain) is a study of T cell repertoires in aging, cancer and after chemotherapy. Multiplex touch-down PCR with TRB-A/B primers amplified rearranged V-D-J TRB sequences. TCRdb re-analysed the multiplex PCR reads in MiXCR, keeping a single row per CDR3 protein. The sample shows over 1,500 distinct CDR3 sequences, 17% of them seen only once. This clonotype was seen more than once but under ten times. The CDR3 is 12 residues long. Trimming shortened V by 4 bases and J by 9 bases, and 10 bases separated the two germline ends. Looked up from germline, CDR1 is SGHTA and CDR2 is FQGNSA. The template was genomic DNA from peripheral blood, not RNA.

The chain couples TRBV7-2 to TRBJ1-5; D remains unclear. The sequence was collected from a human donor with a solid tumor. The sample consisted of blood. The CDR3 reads CASSSGPGPQHF. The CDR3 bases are TGTGCCAGCAGCTCCGGGCCCGGGCCCCAGCATTTT.